Below are 17 T cell receptor beta chains sequenced from a single sample in a study of cytomegalovirus exposure and HLA in healthy donors. Both 60 Vbeta primers and 13 Jbeta primers went into the PCR. TCRdb's table, derived via immunoSEQ multiplex PCR, lists solely in-frame clones and lacks some. In the table there are roughly 110,000 clones, about 78% of which are singletons. Sequenced sample: PBMCs. The origin of the receptors is a young woman in good health and CMV-seropositive.

The chain is built from TRBV7-9 and TRBJ1-1; 8 bases align to TRBD1. In germline, CDR1 is SEHNR, CDR2 FQNEAQ (reference sequence). The CDR3 length is 14 residues. V gave up 3 bases and J gave up 1 base; unmatched junction bases: 1. CDR3 loop: CASSLQGANTEAFF. CDR3 DNA sequence: TGTGCCAGCAGCTTGCAGGGGGCGAACACTGAAGCTTTCTTT.

This rearrangement joins TRBV2 to TRBJ1-1; tentative D call: TRBD1 (6 bases). Germline V CDR1 and CDR2: SNHLY, FYNNEI. Trimming shortened V by 4 bases and J by 3 bases, and 12 bases separated the two germline ends. This CDR3 is 14 amino acids long. The CDR3 region has the DNA TGTGCCAGCAGTGGTCGGGGGGCAGACACTGAAGCTTTCTTT. Its translation is CASSGRGADTEAFF.

This clone was counted a few times. This chain connects TRBV5-1 to TRBJ1-1; no reliable D call. Germline values: CDR1 SGHRS, CDR2 YFSETQ. The CDR3 is 13 amino acids. Trimming took 5 bases from V and 2 from J, leaving 10 bases between them. This CDR3 is CASRSEPNTEAFF. The CDR3 DNA follows: TGCGCCAGCAGGTCCGAGCCCAACACTGAAGCTTTCTTT.

The count of this clone is one. The CDR3 region has the DNA TGTGCCAGCGGCCCCTCGGGGTTCACCTACGAGCAGTACTTC. It encodes CASGPSGFTYEQYF. The rearrangement joins TRBV27 to TRBJ2-7, with TRBD2 as a possible D gene (5 bases). The V gene's germline CDR1 is MNHEY and CDR2 SMNVEV (reference sequence). The V end lost 8 bases, the J end lost 2 bases, and 16 bases lay between the germline ends. This CDR3 is built from 14 residues.

Of note for this clone: Different DNA sequences within this sample yield the same CDR3. V is TRBV7-9 and J is TRBJ1-5, with TRBD1 as a possible D gene (5 bases). Germline values: CDR1 SEHNR, CDR2 FQNEAQ (reference sequence). Trimming took off 0 bases at V and 3 bases at J, with 6 bases between the two ends. CDR3 length equals 14 residues. The CDR3 DNA reads TGTGCCAGCAGCTTAGCCGGACACAATCAGCCCCAGCATTTT. Translation: CASSLAGHNQPQHF.

The chain uses TRBV15 and TRBJ2-3; D gene ambiguous. This CDR3 contains 16 residues. Trimming removed 1 base from V and 0 bases from J, with 11 bases in between. Germline CDR1 is LNHNV and CDR2 is YYDKDF (reference sequence). The CDR3 DNA reads as TGTGCCACCAGCAGAGGTTCAGGTGGTAGCACAGATACGCAGTATTTT. Translating gives CATSRGSGGSTDTQYF.

The table lists this clone with a few counts. The genes are TRBV30 and TRBJ1-2, with D uncertain. V lost 6 bases, J lost 4 bases, and 15 bases lay in between. The CDR3 extends over 13 amino acids. Germline V gene data show CDR1 as GTSNPN and CDR2 as SVGIG (reference sequence). DNA for the CDR3: TGTGCCTGTGTTCCGGACTCATCCTATGGCTACACCTTC. Residues: CACVPDSSYGYTF.

V usage is TRBV7-3 and J usage is TRBJ2-6; D gene ambiguous. Germline V gene data show CDR1 as SGHTA and CDR2 as FQGTGA. Trimming shortened V by 6 bases and J by 0 bases, and 9 bases separated the two germline ends. The CDR3 length is 15 residues. CDR3 region: CASRVGDSGANVLTF. CDR3 coding DNA: TGTGCCAGCAGAGTAGGAGACTCTGGGGCCAACGTCCTGACTTTC.

This clone has more than one count but fewer than ten. The chain employs TRBV4-1 and TRBJ2-7; 7 bases fit TRBD1. Germline loops: CDR1 MGHRA, CDR2 YSYEKL. The trim removed 1 base at V and 3 bases at J, leaving 15 bases unmatched. The CDR3 is 18 residues long. In nucleotides, the CDR3 is TGCGCCAGCAGCCAAGTTATGACAGGGTGGAAGTTAGGCTACGAGCAGTACTTC. Translating it yields CASSQVMTGWKLGYEQYF.

The chain employs TRBV6-5 and TRBJ1-5; D is unclear. The germline CDR1 and CDR2 sequences are MNHEY and SVGAGI. This CDR3 contains 14 residues. V lost 2 bases and J lost 2, with 7 bases in between. This CDR3 is CASSYRLGNQPQHF. The CDR3 DNA reads as TGTGCCAGCAGTTACCGGTTGGGCAATCAGCCCCAGCATTTT.

This clone was observed a handful of times. The rearrangement links TRBV4-1 to TRBJ2-5, with D possibly matching TRBD2 (5 bases). From germline, CDR1 is MGHRA and CDR2 YSYEKL. CDR3 length: 13 residues. V lost 6 bases and J lost 5, with 13 bases in between. DNA of the CDR3: TGCGCCAGCAGTCCCCGGGAAGGGGAGACCCAGTACTTC. Amino acids: CASSPREGETQYF.

This chain connects TRBV6-6 to TRBJ1-1; D possibly corresponds to TRBD1 (6 bases). Germline assignment: CDR1 MNHNY and CDR2 SVGAGI (reference sequence). The CDR3 extends over 13 amino acids. V was trimmed by 6 bases and J by 3 bases, leaving 11 bases between them. CDR3 sequence reads: CASRFSGDTEAFF. CDR3 nucleotides: TGTGCCAGCAGATTTTCAGGGGACACTGAAGCTTTCTTT.

This clone was seen once. V usage is TRBV7-9 and J usage is TRBJ2-2; 8 bases are a match to TRBD1. The CDR3 has 15 amino acids. After removal of 5 bases from V and 7 bases from J, the junction contained 9 bases not matched to a gene. Germline-derived CDR1 and CDR2 are SEHNR and FQNEAQ (reference sequence). The CDR3 is CASSRMTGVDGELFF. The CDR3 DNA sequence: TGTGCCAGCAGCCGCATGACAGGGGTGGACGGGGAGCTGTTTTTT.

The table lists this clone with a count of one. V is TRBV19 and J is TRBJ1-4; 10 bases align to TRBD1. Germline V lookup: CDR1 LNHDA, CDR2 SQIVND (reference sequence). The V segment lost 7 bases and the J segment 7 bases; nucleotides outside the gene matches: 6. The CDR3 sequence is 14 residues long. The CDR3 nucleotides are TGTGCCAGTAACAGCGGGACAGGGGTTGAAAAACTGTTTTTT. It encodes CASNSGTGVEKLFF. The variable domain in full, with the rest retrieved from reference TRBV19 and TRBJ1-4, is DGGITQSPKYLFRKEGQNVTLSCEQNLNHDAMYWYRQDPGQGLRLIYYSQIVNDFQKGDIAEGYSVSREKKESFPLTVTSAQKNPTAFYLCASNSGTGVEKLFFGSGTQLSVL.

The chain employs TRBV19 and TRBJ1-1; D uncertain. Germline CDR1 reads LNHDA; CDR2 reads SQIVND (reference sequence). The CDR3 has 13 residues. The V and J ends lost 6 bases and 1 base respectively, with 9 bases between them. The DNA for the CDR3 is TGTGCCAGTAGGGTATCGGGGAACACTGAAGCTTTCTTT. Translation: CASRVSGNTEAFF.

The chain is built from TRBV18 and TRBJ1-2; 8 nucleotides line up with TRBD1. The trim removed 6 bases at V and 4 bases at J, leaving 10 bases unmatched. Germline V lookup: CDR1 KGHSH, CDR2 LQKENI. This CDR3 comprises 15 residues. In DNA form, the CDR3 reads TGTGCCAGCTCCCCAACCCAGACAGGGGCCTATGGCTACACCTTC. Its protein product is CASSPTQTGAYGYTF. Full variable domain (remainder filled in from reference TRBV18 and TRBJ1-2): NAGVMQNPRHLVRRRGQEARLRCSPMKGHSHVYWYRQLPEEGLKFMVYLQKENIIDESGMPKERFSAEFPKEGPSILRIQQVVRGDSAAYFCASSPTQTGAYGYTFGSGTRLTVV.

The V gene is TRBV20-1, the J gene TRBJ1-1, with TRBD1 identical over 7 bases. In germline, CDR1 is DFQATT, CDR2 SNEGSKA (reference sequence). Trimming took 6 bases from V and 10 from J; bases not matched to a gene: 8. There are 11 residues in the CDR3. The CDR3 is CSANGQARAFF. The CDR3 nucleotides read TGCAGTGCCAACGGACAGGCCCGAGCTTTCTTT.